These T cell receptor beta chains were read from a single sample in a study of T cells in Graves' hyperthyroidism and ophthalmopathy. One entry per CDR3 protein, called by TCRdb with MiXCR from the multiplex PCR reads. Here the sample spans over 250,000 distinct CDR3 sequences, roughly an eighth being singletons. Sequencing was performed on blood. These receptors were obtained from a woman aged 40 to 50 with Graves' ophthalmopathy. CDR3s include the opening cysteine and the closing phenylalanine or tryptophan. D genes are given only for firm matches. Some rows mark clone size as missing; the rest say once, few, many or name a class of expanded clone.

d_call,j_call,clone_size,v_call,cdr3_length,cdr3_nt,cdr3_aa
NA,TRBJ2-5,many,TRBV28,14,TGTGCCAGCAGTTTTTTCCAGCCTCAAGAGACCCAGTACTTC,CASSFFQPQETQYF
TRBD2,TRBJ2-4,many,TRBV11-3,15,TGTGCCAGCAGCCCCACTAGCGGGGGGGCGGGCATTCAGTACTTC,CASSPTSGGAGIQYF
NA,TRBJ1-1,few,TRBV20-1,14,TGCAGTGCTACGACCAGGCTTAGGGCCACTGAAGCTTTCTTT,CSATTRLRATEAFF
NA,TRBJ1-1,many,TRBV3-1,13,TGTGCCAGCAGCCAAGCGGAAAAAGGGTGGGCTTTCTTT,CASSQAEKGWAFF
NA,TRBJ1-3,many,TRBV12-3/TRBV12-4,14,TGTGCCAGCAGACTCCAGAGTTTTGGAAACACCATATATTTT,CASRLQSFGNTIYF
NA,TRBJ1-1,many,TRBV20-1,12,TGCAGTGCTGAACAGGGAGGCACTGAAGCTTTCTTT,CSAEQGGTEAFF
TRBD1,TRBJ2-7,NA,TRBV27,15,TGTGCCAGCAGTTTCCACGGGACAGGGGATCGCGAGCAGTACTTC,CASSFHGTGDREQYF
NA,TRBJ2-7,NA,TRBV6-1,13,TGTGCCAGTGAGACCGGGACCCGGGGCGAGCAGTACTTC,CASETGTRGEQYF
NA,TRBJ1-4,many,TRBV6-1,17,TGTGCCAGCAGTGAATTGGCAGGGTGGACAACTAATGAAAAACTGTTTTTT,CASSELAGWTTNEKLFF
NA,TRBJ1-5,few,TRBV13,15,TGTGCCAGCAGCTTAAGCTGGGGGGCAAGGCAGCCCCAGCATTTT,CASSLSWGARQPQHF
NA,TRBJ2-7,many,TRBV3-1,11,TGTGCCAGCAGCCACAAGTTCGAGCAGTACTTC,CASSHKFEQYF
TRBD1,TRBJ1-1,few,TRBV18,14,TGTGCCAGCTCAGAGGGACAGGGAGTTTCTGAAGCTTTCTTT,CASSEGQGVSEAFF
TRBD2,TRBJ2-1,once,TRBV10-3,14,TGTGCCATAGCGGGAGGGCCTTTTTTTGAGGAGCAGTTCTTC,CAIAGGPFFEEQFF
NA,TRBJ2-2,few,TRBV4-1,14,TGCGCCAGCAGCCATGGACTTCTCACCGGGGAGCTGTTTTTT,CASSHGLLTGELFF
TRBD2,TRBJ2-1,few,TRBV20-1,14,TGCAGTGCAACTAGCGGGGGCCTTTACAATGAGCAGTTCTTC,CSATSGGLYNEQFF
TRBD1,TRBJ1-6,many,TRBV2,14,TGTGCCAGCAGAGCCACAGGGGGTGCCTCACCCCTCCACTTT,CASRATGGASPLHF